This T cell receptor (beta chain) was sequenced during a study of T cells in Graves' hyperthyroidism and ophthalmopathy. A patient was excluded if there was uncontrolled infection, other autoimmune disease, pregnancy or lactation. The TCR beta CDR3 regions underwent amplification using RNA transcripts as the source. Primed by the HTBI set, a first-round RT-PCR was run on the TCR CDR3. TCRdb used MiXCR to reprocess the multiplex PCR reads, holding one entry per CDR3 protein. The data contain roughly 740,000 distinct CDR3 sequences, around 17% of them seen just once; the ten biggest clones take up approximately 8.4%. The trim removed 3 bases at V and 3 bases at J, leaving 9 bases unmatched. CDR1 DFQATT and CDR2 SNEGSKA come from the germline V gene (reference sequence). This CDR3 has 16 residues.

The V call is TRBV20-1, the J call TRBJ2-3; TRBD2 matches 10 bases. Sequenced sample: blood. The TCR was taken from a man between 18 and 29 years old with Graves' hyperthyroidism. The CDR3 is CSASGVLAGVTDTQYF. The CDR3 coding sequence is TGCAGTGCTAGTGGTGTCCTAGCGGGAGTGACAGATACGCAGTATTTT.